Below are 25 T cell receptor beta chains sequenced from a single sample in a study of OX40 agonist ivuxolimab in advanced cancers. Sequenced by immunoSEQ multiplex PCR; TCRdb stores in-frame clones only, minus some. The sample lists some 75,000 clones; more than 70% were seen once. Here the sequenced sample was CD4+ or CD8+ T cells sorted from blood, taken in a trial of the OX40 agonist ivuxolimab. Receptors originate from an adult with an advanced solid tumor such as melanoma, head and neck, liver or kidney cancer.

V and J are TRBV7-3 and TRBJ2-7; 8 bases fit TRBD2. V was clipped by 1 base and J by 4 bases; unmatched bases: 18. The CDR3 is 19 residues long. The germline gives CDR1 SGHTA, CDR2 FQGTGA. CDR3 nucleotides: TGTGCCAGCAGCTTAAGTCCCCGCGGGGGGCTCGTCAGGACGTACGAGCAGTACTTC. This encodes CASSLSPRGGLVRTYEQYF.

The chain links TRBV7-8 to TRBJ2-7, with D hard to call. Per germline, CDR1 SGHVS and CDR2 FQNEAQ. The CDR3 runs 14 residues. V was trimmed by 1 base and J by 5 bases, leaving 12 bases between them. The CDR3 loop reads CASSLEGLMDEQYF. Written as DNA, the CDR3 is TGTGCCAGCAGCTTAGAAGGGTTAATGGACGAGCAGTACTTC.

The chain uses TRBV4-1 and TRBJ1-5, with D tentatively TRBD1 (5 bases). Trimming removed 0 bases from V and 0 bases from J, with 15 bases in between. The germline V gene encodes CDR1 MGHRA and CDR2 YSYEKL. The CDR3 runs 18 residues. CDR3 region: CASSQEGQGVGSNQPQHF. The CDR3 coding sequence is TGCGCCAGCAGCCAAGAGGGGCAGGGTGTGGGTAGCAATCAGCCCCAGCATTTT.

The J gene is TRBJ2-2, the V gene TRBV5-1, with D perhaps matching TRBD1 or TRBD2 (5 bases each). Per the germline V gene, CDR1 is SGHRS and CDR2 is YFSETQ. The CDR3 covers 15 residues. V was cut by 0 bases and J by 5 bases, with 11 bases left in between. The CDR3 nucleotides read TGCGCCAGCAGCTTGGCCGTCAGGGAGACCGGGGAGCTGTTTTTT. Translation gives CASSLAVRETGELFF.

The CDR3 DNA reads as TGTGCCAGCAGCTTAGGAGGCTCAGGGGTGATGACCGGGGAGCTGTTTTTT. Translating it yields CASSLGGSGVMTGELFF. The J gene is TRBJ2-2, the V gene TRBV7-2, with a weak D call TRBD1 (6 bases). Germline V gene data show CDR1 as SGHTA and CDR2 as FQGNSA. The length of the CDR3 is 17 residues. Trimming removed 1 base at V and 5 bases at J, with 17 bases between.

The chain carries TRBV28 and TRBJ2-5; a weak D match, TRBD2 (5 bases). V was cut by 4 bases and J by 5 bases, with 11 bases left in between. The CDR3 is 13 residues long. Germline V gene data show CDR1 as MDHEN and CDR2 as SYDVKM. The CDR3 is CASSSPGKETQYF. The CDR3 nucleotides are TGTGCCAGCAGTTCGCCGGGAAAGGAGACCCAGTACTTC.

The chain couples TRBV29-1 to TRBJ2-3, with TRBD1 matching over 11 bases. The V and J ends lost 4 bases and 5 bases, in that order; junction bases with no gene match: 2. Germline V gives CDR1 SQVTM, CDR2 ANQGSEA. The CDR3 length is 13 residues. CDR3 protein: CSVGTGGGDTQYF. CDR3 DNA sequence: TGCAGCGTTGGGACAGGGGGCGGAGATACGCAGTATTTT.

The chain joins TRBV4-3 to TRBJ1-1; D is uncertain. The CDR3 extends over 15 amino acids. Germline lookup yields CDR1 LGHNA and CDR2 YSLEER. V was shortened by 0 bases and J by 5 bases, with 13 bases between the two germline ends. CDR3 sequence reads: CASSQELLRVTEAFF. DNA for the CDR3: TGCGCCAGCAGCCAAGAGTTACTGAGGGTTACTGAAGCTTTCTTT.

The gene calls are TRBV7-2 and TRBJ2-6; D is possibly TRBD2 (5 bases). This CDR3 comprises 17 residues. Between the trimmed V and J ends, which lost 0 bases and 1 base, there was a span of 10 bases. Germline V gives CDR1 SGHTA, CDR2 FQGNSA. CDR3 bases: TGTGCCAGCAGCTTAGCCGGGGTGGGTTCTGGGGCCAACGTCCTGACTTTC. This translates into CASSLAGVGSGANVLTF. Filled out from reference TRBV7-2 and TRBJ2-6, the complete variable domain reads GAGVSQSPSNKVTEKGKDVELRCDPISGHTALYWYRQSLGQGLEFLIYFQGNSAPDKSGLPSDRFSAERTGGSVSTLTIQRTQQEDSAVYLCASSLAGVGSGANVLTFGAGSRLTVL.

The rearrangement uses TRBV6-5 and TRBJ1-1; no reliable D call. The V gene's germline CDR1 is MNHEY and CDR2 SVGAGI. This CDR3 is 15 amino acids long. Trimming pared 6 bases from V and 0 bases from J, leaving 14 bases between. The CDR3 DNA follows: TGTGCCAGCAGCCGACCGCGAAGCATGAACACTGAAGCTTTCTTT. Residues: CASSRPRSMNTEAFF.

The genes are TRBV5-1 and TRBJ2-2; D perhaps matches TRBD1 (6 bases). Trimming stripped 1 base from V and 4 bases from J, with 11 bases between. This CDR3 is 15 amino acids long. CDR1 is SGHRS and CDR2 is YFSETQ in the germline V gene. The CDR3 spells CASSLKRGSTGELFF. The CDR3 DNA follows: TGCGCCAGCAGCTTGAAAAGGGGGAGCACCGGGGAGCTGTTTTTT.

The gene calls are TRBV7-2 and TRBJ1-5; no reliable D call. The V gene's germline CDR1 is SGHTA and CDR2 FQGNSA. This CDR3 has 17 amino acids. V lost 1 base to trimming and J lost 2 bases, with 15 bases between them. This chain's CDR3 is CASSLVPPGLGNQPQHF. The CDR3 nucleotides are TGTGCCAGCAGCTTAGTCCCACCGGGGTTGGGCAATCAGCCCCAGCATTTT.

This chain links TRBV19 with TRBJ2-1; no reliable D call. CDR1 and CDR2 (germline): LNHDA, SQIVND (reference sequence). V lost 0 bases, J lost 9 bases, and 12 bases lay in between. This CDR3 region has 14 residues. In DNA, the CDR3 is TGTGCCAGTAGTATAGATCCGGCCCGTCCTGAGCAGTTCTTC. Translated: CASSIDPARPEQFF.

The chain is built from TRBV11-2 and TRBJ1-1; possible D gene TRBD1, 6 bases. The V end lost 5 bases, the J end lost 2 bases, and 15 bases lay between the germline ends. Germline V gives CDR1 SGHAT, CDR2 FQNNGV. This CDR3 is 15 amino acids long. The CDR3 region is CASSTGQSQNTEAFF. CDR3 nucleotide sequence: TGTGCCAGCAGCACCGGACAGAGCCAAAACACTGAAGCTTTCTTT.

This rearrangement joins TRBV18 to TRBJ2-7; tentative D call: TRBD1 (6 bases). Germline values: CDR1 KGHSH, CDR2 LQKENI. V gave up 1 base and J gave up 2 bases, with 18 bases separating them. The CDR3 sequence is 17 residues long. CDR3 DNA sequence: TGTGCCAGCTCACCACGAAAGTCAGGGGAAGGGGCCTACGAGCAGTACTTC. Its protein product is CASSPRKSGEGAYEQYF.

The rearrangement joins TRBV29-1 to TRBJ2-3; 8 nucleotides match TRBD1. V lost 5 bases to trimming and J lost 2 bases; unmatched junction nucleotides: 3. CDR1 SQVTM and CDR2 ANQGSEA come from the germline V gene. The CDR3 is made up of 13 amino acids. The CDR3, as DNA: TGCAGCGTTACGGGACAGGTCACAGATACGCAGTATTTT. Its translation: CSVTGQVTDTQYF.

The chain is built from TRBV28 and TRBJ2-7; D not certain. Germline CDR1 is MDHEN and CDR2 is SYDVKM. V shed 6 bases and J shed 7 bases, with 16 bases lying between them. This CDR3 spans 13 amino acids. The CDR3 protein is CASSRFGVGEQYF. In DNA, the CDR3 is TGTGCCAGCAGCCGATTCGGAGTGGGGGAGCAGTACTTC.

The chain recombines TRBV5-6 with TRBJ1-2; possible D gene TRBD1, 6 bases. The V and J ends lost 4 bases and 6 bases respectively, with 13 bases between them. Germline CDR1 and CDR2: SGHDT and YYEEEE. This CDR3 spans 13 amino acids. In nucleotides, the CDR3 is TGTGCCAGCAGCGTAATAGGGGGTAATGGCTACACCTTC. Amino acid sequence: CASSVIGGNGYTF. Variable domain in full (rest from reference TRBV5-6 and TRBJ1-2): DAGVTQSPTHLIKTRGQQVTLRCSPKSGHDTVSWYQQALGQGPQFIFQYYEEEERQRGNFPDRFSGHQFPNYSSELNVNALLLGDSALYLCASSVIGGNGYTFGSGTRLTVV.

The rearrangement links TRBV6-6 to TRBJ2-3, with D possibly TRBD1 on 5 matching bases. The CDR3 spans 13 residues. V was pared by 7 bases and J by 1 base, with 9 bases between. Germline-derived CDR1 and CDR2 are MNHNY and SVGAGI (reference sequence). The CDR3 bases are TGTGCCAGCAAGCTAGGGGGCACAGATACGCAGTATTTT. This gives the protein CASKLGGTDTQYF.

V and J are TRBV11-3 and TRBJ1-1, with D perhaps matching TRBD1 (5 bases). The CDR3 is 13 residues long. The V end lost 5 bases, the J end lost 4 bases, and 11 bases lay between the germline ends. CDR1 and CDR2 from the germline V gene are SGHNT and YENEEA. For the CDR3, the DNA is TGTGCCAGCAGCCTAGGGGTTTCCACTGAAGCTTTCTTT. It translates to CASSLGVSTEAFF.

This clone was picked up one time. The chain has TRBV19 and TRBJ1-1, with D maybe TRBD1 (5 bases). V lost 5 bases to trimming and J lost 2 bases, with 27 bases between them. The germline V gene encodes CDR1 LNHDA and CDR2 SQIVND (reference sequence). The CDR3 contains 19 residues. The CDR3 here is CASSPTSPGGAAVNTEAFF. The CDR3 DNA reads TGTGCCAGTAGTCCCACTTCCCCGGGTGGGGCGGCGGTAAACACTGAAGCTTTCTTT.

The chain carries TRBV7-9 and TRBJ2-1; D is possibly TRBD2 (6 bases). The V end was cut by 3 bases, the J end by 8 bases, with 20 bases between. The CDR3 is made up of 16 amino acids. From germline, CDR1 is SEHNR and CDR2 FQNEAQ (reference sequence). This chain's CDR3 is CASSFPGGIPLYEQFF. DNA for the CDR3: TGTGCCAGCAGCTTTCCCGGGGGAATACCGCTCTATGAGCAGTTCTTC.

This clone appeared a single time. V and J are TRBV2 and TRBJ1-1; 7 bases align to TRBD1. The CDR3 length is 14 residues. In germline, CDR1 is SNHLY, CDR2 FYNNEI. Germline trimming cut 1 base from V and 4 bases from J; bases unmatched to any gene: 3. CDR3 nucleotides: TGTGCCAGCAGTGAAGGAACAGGGGTCACTGAAGCTTTCTTT. It yields the protein CASSEGTGVTEAFF.

The chain combines TRBV28 with TRBJ2-5, with D perhaps TRBD1 (6 bases). CDR3 size: 15 residues. The germline CDR1 and CDR2 sequences are MDHEN and SYDVKM. V was pared by 5 bases and J by 0 bases, with 13 bases between. The CDR3 DNA is TGTGCCAGCAGTCCCCCAGGACAGAACCAAGAGACCCAGTACTTC. Protein: CASSPPGQNQETQYF.

The chain is built from TRBV14 and TRBJ2-5, with 10 bases that match TRBD2. V shed 2 bases and J 5 bases; nucleotides not matched to a gene: 8. Germline-derived CDR1 and CDR2 are SGHDN and FVKESK. There are 16 residues in the CDR3. Here the CDR3 reads CASSQMRTSGMETQYF. The CDR3 DNA reads as TGTGCCAGCAGCCAAATGAGGACTAGCGGAATGGAGACCCAGTACTTC.